These T cell receptor beta chains were read from a single sample in a study of blood T cell repertoires in COVID-19. TCRdb's copy holds only in-frame clones and misses some; the assay was immunoSEQ multiplex PCR. Here the sample spans 250,000 to 350,000 clones, around 90% being singletons. Sequenced material: PBMCs or T cells enriched from blood (not recorded which). The receptor set was obtained from a woman younger than 30 with acute COVID-19. Both conserved end residues are part of each CDR3. D genes are given only for firm matches. A clone size is listed for some rows: how often the clone was seen (once, few, many), or a class if it is expanded.

abundance: NA
d_gene: NA
j_gene: TRBJ2-1
v_gene: TRBV6-5
CDR3nt: TGTGCCGGGGGGTGGTTCTTCACCTACAATGAGCAGTTCTTC
CDR3aa: CAGGWFFTYNEQFF

abundance: few
d_gene: TRBD1
j_gene: TRBJ2-2
v_gene: TRBV30
CDR3nt: TGTGCCTGGAGTAAGGGACAGGGGACCTTCAACACCGGGGAGCTGTTTTTT
CDR3aa: CAWSKGQGTFNTGELFF

abundance: NA
d_gene: NA
j_gene: TRBJ1-6
v_gene: TRBV11-3
CDR3nt: TGTGCCAGCAGCGCTCGAGCGGCCTATAATTCACCCCTCCACTTT
CDR3aa: CASSARAAYNSPLHF

abundance: NA
d_gene: NA
j_gene: TRBJ2-5
v_gene: TRBV11-3
CDR3nt: TGTGCCAGCAGCTTTAGTAGGGGAGGCCAAGAGACCCAGTACTTC
CDR3aa: CASSFSRGGQETQYF

abundance: NA
d_gene: NA
j_gene: TRBJ1-2
v_gene: TRBV28
CDR3nt: TGTGCCAGCAGTTTAGAGTATGGCTACACCTTC
CDR3aa: CASSLEYGYTF

abundance: NA
d_gene: TRBD2
j_gene: TRBJ2-3
v_gene: TRBV3-1/TRBV3-2
CDR3nt: TGTGCCAGCAGCCAAGATTTTATTGTTTTTAGCGGGAAGGTCCCTAGCACAGATACGCAGTATTTT
CDR3aa: CASSQDFIVFSGKVPSTDTQYF

abundance: once
d_gene: NA
j_gene: TRBJ1-1
v_gene: TRBV21-1
CDR3nt: TGTGCCAGCGGTCAGTCACAAGAAGCTTTCTTT
CDR3aa: CASGQSQEAFF

abundance: NA
d_gene: TRBD2
j_gene: TRBJ2-1
v_gene: TRBV4-1
CDR3nt: TGCGCCAGCAGCCAAGAGGGACTAGCCCGCAATGAGCAGTTCTTC
CDR3aa: CASSQEGLARNEQFF

abundance: NA
d_gene: NA
j_gene: TRBJ2-7
v_gene: TRBV7-9
CDR3nt: TGTGCCAGCAGCTTGGGTGGGGCGCTTTCCTACGAGCAGTACTTC
CDR3aa: CASSLGGALSYEQYF

abundance: NA
d_gene: NA
j_gene: TRBJ2-7
v_gene: TRBV11-2
CDR3nt: TGTGCCAGCAGCCCCCTACGTTATTCCTCCTACGAGCAGTACTTC
CDR3aa: CASSPLRYSSYEQYF

abundance: NA
d_gene: TRBD1
j_gene: TRBJ1-6
v_gene: TRBV27
CDR3nt: TGTGCCAGCAGTTCACCGGGACAGGTCACACGTTCACCCCTCCACTTT
CDR3aa: CASSSPGQVTRSPLHF

abundance: NA
d_gene: NA
j_gene: TRBJ2-7
v_gene: TRBV18
CDR3nt: TGTGCCAGCTCACCTACAGGGTCCGTTTCCTACGAGCAGTACTTC
CDR3aa: CASSPTGSVSYEQYF

abundance: once
d_gene: TRBD2
j_gene: TRBJ2-1
v_gene: TRBV27
CDR3nt: TGTGCCAGCAGTGAGGAAGCGGGAGAAAGGGACAATGAGCAGTTCTTC
CDR3aa: CASSEEAGERDNEQFF

abundance: NA
d_gene: NA
j_gene: TRBJ2-3
v_gene: TRBV18
CDR3nt: TGTGCCAGCTCACCAAGCGGCCCAGATACGCAGTATTTT
CDR3aa: CASSPSGPDTQYF

abundance: NA
d_gene: NA
j_gene: TRBJ1-5
v_gene: TRBV2
CDR3nt: TGTGCCAGCACCCTAGGGGGGGGTAGCAATCAGCCCCAGCATTTT
CDR3aa: CASTLGGGSNQPQHF

abundance: NA
d_gene: TRBD2
j_gene: TRBJ2-1
v_gene: TRBV7-3
CDR3nt: TGTGCCAGCAGCGCTACGGGACTAGTGAACAATGAGCAGTTCTTC
CDR3aa: CASSATGLVNNEQFF

abundance: once
d_gene: TRBD1
j_gene: TRBJ1-1
v_gene: TRBV7-6
CDR3nt: TGTGCCAGCAGCCCCCGACAGGGGGTCGCGAACACTGAAGCTTTCTTT
CDR3aa: CASSPRQGVANTEAFF

abundance: NA
d_gene: TRBD1
j_gene: TRBJ2-7
v_gene: TRBV3-1/TRBV3-2
CDR3nt: TGTGCCAGCAGCCAAGAGGGGACAGGGCGCTACGAGCAGTACTTC
CDR3aa: CASSQEGTGRYEQYF

abundance: NA
d_gene: TRBD1
j_gene: TRBJ1-5
v_gene: TRBV19
CDR3nt: TGTGCCAGCTTTGGACAGGTCAATCAGCCCCAGCATTTT
CDR3aa: CASFGQVNQPQHF

abundance: NA
d_gene: TRBD2
j_gene: TRBJ2-1
v_gene: TRBV5-6
CDR3nt: TGTGCCAGCACCCTAGAGCGGGAGCGGGGCGATGAGCAGTTCTTC
CDR3aa: CASTLERERGDEQFF

abundance: NA
d_gene: NA
j_gene: TRBJ1-6
v_gene: TRBV28
CDR3nt: TGTGCCAGCAGTTTTGGGGGGGGTCGGTCCTATAATTCACCCCTCCACTTT
CDR3aa: CASSFGGGRSYNSPLHF

abundance: NA
d_gene: TRBD1
j_gene: TRBJ2-7
v_gene: TRBV4-1
CDR3nt: TGCGCCAGCAGCCAAGAAGGTTGGGGGTTCCGGGTGTCCAGGGGGCTGAACGAGCAGTACTTC
CDR3aa: CASSQEGWGFRVSRGLNEQYF

abundance: NA
d_gene: NA
j_gene: TRBJ1-3
v_gene: TRBV4-1
CDR3nt: TGCGCCAGCAGCCAAGACGAGGACAGTAACTCTGGAAACACCATATATTTT
CDR3aa: CASSQDEDSNSGNTIYF

abundance: NA
d_gene: TRBD2
j_gene: TRBJ2-3
v_gene: TRBV3-1/TRBV3-2
CDR3nt: TGTGCCAGCAGCCAAAGGACTAGCGGGGCCGAAGCGCAGTATTTT
CDR3aa: CASSQRTSGAEAQYF

abundance: NA
d_gene: TRBD1
j_gene: TRBJ1-5
v_gene: TRBV27
CDR3nt: TGTGCCAGCAGGGCACAGGGGGTGGGCCAGCCCCAGCATTTT
CDR3aa: CASRAQGVGQPQHF

abundance: NA
d_gene: NA
j_gene: TRBJ2-7
v_gene: TRBV30
CDR3nt: TGTGCCTGGGGGGGCGGGTCCTCCCGGGAGCAGTACTTC
CDR3aa: CAWGGGSSREQYF

abundance: NA
d_gene: NA
j_gene: TRBJ1-1
v_gene: TRBV12-3/TRBV12-4
CDR3nt: TGTGCTACCCTCAGGGAAACTGAAGCTTTCTTT
CDR3aa: CATLRETEAFF

abundance: NA
d_gene: TRBD2
j_gene: TRBJ2-3
v_gene: TRBV7-2
CDR3nt: TGTGCCAGCAGCTTACTAGCGGGAGGGGTAGATACGCAGTATTTT
CDR3aa: CASSLLAGGVDTQYF

abundance: NA
d_gene: TRBD1
j_gene: TRBJ1-2
v_gene: TRBV19
CDR3nt: TGTGCCAGTAGTATTCCATTTGACAGGGGAGACGGCTACACCTTC
CDR3aa: CASSIPFDRGDGYTF

abundance: few
d_gene: NA
j_gene: TRBJ1-2
v_gene: TRBV5-1
CDR3nt: TGCGCCAGCAGCTTGGAAGGGGCCCGTGGCTACACCTTC
CDR3aa: CASSLEGARGYTF

abundance: NA
d_gene: NA
j_gene: TRBJ1-2
v_gene: TRBV19
CDR3nt: TGTGCCAGTAGTCCAATACACAGAGATACAGGCTATGGCTACACCTTC
CDR3aa: CASSPIHRDTGYGYTF

abundance: once
d_gene: NA
j_gene: TRBJ1-1
v_gene: TRBV28
CDR3nt: TGTGCCAGCAGTTCTCCCACTATGAACACTGAAGCTTTCTTT
CDR3aa: CASSSPTMNTEAFF

abundance: NA
d_gene: NA
j_gene: TRBJ1-2
v_gene: TRBV7-2
CDR3nt: TGTGCCAGCAGTCAGGGTAACTATGGCTACACCTTC
CDR3aa: CASSQGNYGYTF

abundance: NA
d_gene: NA
j_gene: TRBJ1-6
v_gene: TRBV2
CDR3nt: TGTGCCAGCAGTTACACAGGGTCCTTGTATAATTCACCCCTCCACTTT
CDR3aa: CASSYTGSLYNSPLHF

abundance: NA
d_gene: TRBD1
j_gene: TRBJ2-7
v_gene: TRBV9
CDR3nt: TGTGCCAGCAGCGTCGGACAGGGCGAGCAGTACTTC
CDR3aa: CASSVGQGEQYF

abundance: NA
d_gene: NA
j_gene: TRBJ2-3
v_gene: TRBV19
CDR3nt: TGTGCCAGTAGTACCGGACAAGGGGGTGTTTCAGATACGCAGTATTTT
CDR3aa: CASSTGQGGVSDTQYF

abundance: NA
d_gene: NA
j_gene: TRBJ1-5
v_gene: TRBV15
CDR3nt: TGTGCCACCAGCAGAGATAGGAGGGTGCAGCCCCAGCATTTT
CDR3aa: CATSRDRRVQPQHF

abundance: NA
d_gene: TRBD2
j_gene: TRBJ2-5
v_gene: TRBV5-1
CDR3nt: TGCGCCAGCAGCCAGAACCTAGCGGGAGTACGAGAGACCCAGTACTTC
CDR3aa: CASSQNLAGVRETQYF

abundance: NA
d_gene: NA
j_gene: TRBJ2-2
v_gene: TRBV19
CDR3nt: TGTGCCAGTAGTATAAGTGGGGGCGACACCGGGGAGCTGTTTTTT
CDR3aa: CASSISGGDTGELFF

abundance: NA
d_gene: TRBD2
j_gene: TRBJ2-3
v_gene: TRBV7-8
CDR3nt: TGTGCCAGCAGCTCTGAAATGGGACTAGCGGGAGGAACAGATACGCAGTATTTT
CDR3aa: CASSSEMGLAGGTDTQYF

abundance: NA
d_gene: NA
j_gene: TRBJ1-4
v_gene: TRBV25-1
CDR3nt: TGTGCCAGCAGTGAACCTGGACTGCTTAATGAAAAACTGTTTTTT
CDR3aa: CASSEPGLLNEKLFF

abundance: NA
d_gene: NA
j_gene: TRBJ2-7
v_gene: TRBV30
CDR3nt: TGTGCCTGGAGTGTACATCGAGGGGGGGTTCGTGAGCAGTACTTC
CDR3aa: CAWSVHRGGVREQYF

abundance: few
d_gene: NA
j_gene: TRBJ2-5
v_gene: TRBV12-5
CDR3nt: TGTGCTAGTGGTTTGTCCCGAGAGACCCAGTACTTC
CDR3aa: CASGLSRETQYF

abundance: NA
d_gene: NA
j_gene: TRBJ2-3
v_gene: TRBV9
CDR3nt: TGTGCCAGCAGCGTTGGGGGGGATACGCAGTATTTT
CDR3aa: CASSVGGDTQYF